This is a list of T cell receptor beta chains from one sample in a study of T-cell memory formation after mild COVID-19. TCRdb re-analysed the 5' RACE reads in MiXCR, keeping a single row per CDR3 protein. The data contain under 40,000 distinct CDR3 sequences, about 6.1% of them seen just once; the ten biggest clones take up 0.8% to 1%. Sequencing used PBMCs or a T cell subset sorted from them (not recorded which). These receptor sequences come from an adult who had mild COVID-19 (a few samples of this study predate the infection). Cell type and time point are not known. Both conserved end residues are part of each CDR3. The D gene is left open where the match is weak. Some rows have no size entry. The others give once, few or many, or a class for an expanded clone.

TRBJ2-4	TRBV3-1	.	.	CASSLRQTLAKNIQYF	TGTGCCAGCAGTCTAAGGCAGACACTAGCCAAAAACATTCAGTACTTC
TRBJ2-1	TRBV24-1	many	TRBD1	CATSDRQGVGNEQFF	TGTGCCACCAGTGATCGACAGGGGGTAGGGAATGAGCAGTTCTTC
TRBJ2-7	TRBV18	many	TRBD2	CASSGTSGLTGDF	TGTGCCAGCTCCGGGACTAGCGGTCTAACCGGGGACTTC
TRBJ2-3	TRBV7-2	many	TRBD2	CASSLGLAGGQVDTQYF	TGTGCCAGCAGCTTGGGACTAGCGGGAGGCCAAGTAGATACGCAGTATTTT
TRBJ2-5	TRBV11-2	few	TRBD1	CASSPAGGKETQYF	TGTGCCAGCAGCCCTGCAGGGGGAAAGGAGACCCAGTACTTC
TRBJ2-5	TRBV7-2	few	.	CASSLASGQETQYF	TGTGCCAGCAGCTTAGCTAGCGGCCAAGAGACCCAGTACTTC
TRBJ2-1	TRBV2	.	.	CASKFLSGAEQFF	TGTGCCAGCAAATTCCTCTCGGGGGCTGAGCAGTTCTTC
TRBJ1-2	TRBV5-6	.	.	CASSLSLIGDYGYTF	TGTGCCAGCAGCTTGTCGCTGATAGGGGACTATGGCTACACCTTC
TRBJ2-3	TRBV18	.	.	CASSLAGSDTQYF	TGTGCCAGCTCACTGGCGGGGTCAGATACGCAGTATTTT
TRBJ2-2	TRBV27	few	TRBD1	CASSSRDSNTGELFF	TGTGCCAGCAGTTCCCGGGACAGTAACACCGGGGAGCTGTTTTTT
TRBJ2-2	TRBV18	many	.	CASSPPNRINTGELFF	TGTGCCAGCTCACCACCGAACAGGATTAACACCGGGGAGCTGTTTTTT
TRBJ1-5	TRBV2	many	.	CASSDQGVQPQHF	TGTGCCAGCAGTGATCAGGGAGTTCAGCCCCAGCATTTT
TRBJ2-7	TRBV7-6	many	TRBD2	CASSNRLAGPSYEQYF	TGTGCCAGCAGTAATAGACTAGCGGGGCCATCCTACGAGCAGTACTTC
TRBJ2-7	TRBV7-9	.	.	CASSLVVNEQYF	TGTGCCAGCAGCTTAGTTGTCAACGAGCAGTACTTC
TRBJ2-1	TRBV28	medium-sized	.	CASSSYQVNEQFF	TGTGCCAGCAGTTCCTACCAGGTTAATGAGCAGTTCTTC
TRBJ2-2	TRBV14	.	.	CASSQGTTGELFF	TGTGCCAGCAGCCAAGGGACCACCGGGGAGCTGTTTTTT
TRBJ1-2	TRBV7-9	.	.	CASSPRDYGYTF	TGTGCCAGCAGCCCAAGGGACTATGGCTACACCTTC
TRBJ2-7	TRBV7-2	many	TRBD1	CASRYAGTGSYEQYF	TGTGCCAGCAGATACGCCGGGACAGGCTCCTACGAGCAGTACTTC
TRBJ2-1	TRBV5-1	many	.	CASSMGGPNNEQFF	TGCGCCAGCAGCATGGGGGGGCCGAACAATGAGCAGTTCTTC
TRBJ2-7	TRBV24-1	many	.	CATSEDSGADYEQYF	TGTGCCACCAGTGAAGATTCCGGGGCAGACTACGAGCAGTACTTC
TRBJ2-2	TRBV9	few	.	CASSKRDGAGELFF	TGTGCCAGCAGCAAACGGGACGGCGCAGGGGAGCTGTTTTTT
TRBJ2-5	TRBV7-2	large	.	CASSPGYQETQYF	TGTGCCAGCAGCCCAGGGTACCAAGAGACCCAGTACTTC
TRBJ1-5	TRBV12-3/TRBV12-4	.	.	CASSFGGADQPKHF	TGTGCCAGCAGTTTTGGGGGGGCGGATCAGCCCAAGCATTTT
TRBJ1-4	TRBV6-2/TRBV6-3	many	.	CASRADRPTNEKLFF	TGTGCCAGCAGGGCGGACAGACCAACTAATGAAAAACTGTTTTTT
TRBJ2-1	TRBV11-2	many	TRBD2	CASSPPPSGSRIEQFF	TGTGCCAGCAGCCCCCCCCCTAGCGGGAGTCGGATTGAGCAGTTCTTC
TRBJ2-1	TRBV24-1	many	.	CATRGTGSNNEQFF	TGTGCCACCAGGGGAACCGGGAGCAACAATGAGCAGTTCTTC
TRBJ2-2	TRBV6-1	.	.	CASSTQGRMNTGELFF	TGTGCCAGCAGTACACAGGGGAGGATGAACACCGGGGAGCTGTTTTTT
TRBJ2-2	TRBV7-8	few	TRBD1	CASSQDRVDTGELFF	TGTGCCAGCAGCCAAGACAGGGTAGACACCGGGGAGCTGTTTTTT
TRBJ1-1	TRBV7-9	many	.	CASSLGTEAFF	TGTGCCAGCAGCCTCGGGACTGAAGCTTTCTTT
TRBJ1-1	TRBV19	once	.	CASIPRDSANTEAFF	TGTGCCAGTATCCCAAGGGATAGTGCGAACACTGAAGCTTTCTTT
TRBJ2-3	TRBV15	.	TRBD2	CATSAHKLAGVPDTQYF	TGTGCCACCAGCGCTCACAAACTAGCGGGGGTCCCAGATACGCAGTATTTT
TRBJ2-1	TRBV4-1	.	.	CASSPGTSSYNEQFF	TGCGCCAGCAGCCCTGGGACAAGCTCCTACAATGAGCAGTTCTTC
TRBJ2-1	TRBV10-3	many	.	CAISVLAGPNNEQFF	TGTGCCATCAGCGTTTTGGCGGGCCCTAACAATGAGCAGTTCTTC
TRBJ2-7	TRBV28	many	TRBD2	CASRGGFSYEQYF	TGTGCCAGCAGGGGGGGGTTCTCCTACGAGCAGTACTTC
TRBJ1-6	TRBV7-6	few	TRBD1	CASRVGTDNSPLHF	TGTGCCAGCAGGGTGGGGACAGATAATTCACCCCTCCACTTT
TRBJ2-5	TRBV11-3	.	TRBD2	CASSLDPTSGSSGETQYF	TGTGCCAGCAGCTTAGACCCGACTAGCGGGAGTTCCGGGGAGACCCAGTACTTC
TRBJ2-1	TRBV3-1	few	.	CASSQNGEVSGGEQFF	TGTGCCAGCAGCCAAAATGGGGAGGTGTCAGGTGGTGAGCAGTTCTTC
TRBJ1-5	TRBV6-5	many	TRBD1	CASRPDRVPQPQHF	TGTGCCAGCAGACCCGACAGGGTCCCTCAGCCCCAGCATTTT
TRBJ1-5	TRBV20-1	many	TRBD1	CSATKQGGSNQPQHF	TGCAGTGCCACAAAACAGGGGGGAAGCAATCAGCCCCAGCATTTT
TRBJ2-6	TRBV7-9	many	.	CASSPGQTTGAGANVLTF	TGTGCCAGCAGCCCCGGACAGACGACGGGAGCTGGGGCCAACGTCCTGACTTTC
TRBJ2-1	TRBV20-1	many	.	CSVREYGHNEQFF	TGCAGTGTTCGGGAGTACGGCCACAATGAGCAGTTCTTC
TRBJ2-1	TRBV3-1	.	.	CASSQGGKRLFF	TGTGCCAGCAGCCAAGGGGGAAAACGCCTGTTCTTC
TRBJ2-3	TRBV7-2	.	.	CASSSGGGDTQYF	TGTGCCAGCAGCTCTGGAGGTGGGGATACGCAGTATTTT
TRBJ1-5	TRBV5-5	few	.	CASSPGPDPGGHGPQHF	TGTGCCAGCAGCCCCGGTCCGGATCCAGGCGGCCATGGGCCCCAGCATTTT
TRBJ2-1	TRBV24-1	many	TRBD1	CATSDPQTGVSYNEQFF	TGTGCCACCAGTGATCCTCAGACAGGGGTTTCGTACAATGAGCAGTTCTTC
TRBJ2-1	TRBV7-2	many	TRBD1	CASSFIGTGGLNEQFF	TGTGCCAGCAGCTTTATTGGGACAGGGGGCTTGAATGAGCAGTTCTTC